This is a list of T cell receptor beta chains from one sample in a study of cytomegalovirus exposure and HLA in healthy donors. Clones were sequenced by immunoSEQ multiplex PCR, and TCRdb holds only the in-frame ones, with some missing. The sample holds some 150,000 clones, roughly 80% seen once. Sequenced: PBMCs. All receptors come from a woman in her 30s in good health and CMV-seropositive. CDR3s include the opening cysteine and the closing phenylalanine or tryptophan. The order of the fields is V gene, clone size, J gene, CDR3 protein. The listing skips clone size in some rows; elsewhere it reads once, few, many or a size class.

V: TRBV5-4
size: once
J: TRBJ2-5
CDR3: CASSSRYQETQYF

V: TRBV5-1
size: .
J: TRBJ2-1
CDR3: CASSFGGVGYNEQFF

V: TRBV5-4
size: .
J: TRBJ1-6
CDR3: CASSFDYPGLSNSPLHF

V: TRBV7-2
size: .
J: TRBJ2-2
CDR3: CASRAGTGGGTGELFF

V: TRBV5-4
size: .
J: TRBJ2-1
CDR3: CASNTMTGVDHEQFF

V: TRBV5-6
size: .
J: TRBJ1-3
CDR3: CASSYSGNTIYF

V: TRBV19
size: .
J: TRBJ1-5
CDR3: CASKDRGGYSNQPQHF

V: TRBV11-2
size: .
J: TRBJ2-2
CDR3: CASGGQGAGELFF

V: TRBV6-5
size: .
J: TRBJ2-3
CDR3: CASSFSDTQYF

V: TRBV4-2
size: .
J: TRBJ2-7
CDR3: CASSQDGSSYEQYF

V: TRBV28
size: .
J: TRBJ2-7
CDR3: CASSSRRDRSYEQYF

V: TRBV4-2
size: .
J: TRBJ2-7
CDR3: CASSQNRYEQYF

V: TRBV9
size: .
J: TRBJ1-2
CDR3: CASSVGGGGYTF

V: TRBV29-1
size: .
J: TRBJ2-2
CDR3: CSAPRDLTGELFF

V: TRBV13
size: .
J: TRBJ2-7
CDR3: CASSLRGRHEQYF

V: TRBV4-2
size: few
J: TRBJ1-5
CDR3: CASSQRTGFNQPQHF

V: TRBV2
size: .
J: TRBJ2-7
CDR3: CASSPHPRRGGQEQYF

V: TRBV6-1
size: .
J: TRBJ2-5
CDR3: CASWTMRYQETQYF

V: TRBV2
size: .
J: TRBJ2-5
CDR3: CASRASGNGLETQYF

V: TRBV7-9
size: .
J: TRBJ2-7
CDR3: CASSPTNFGQYF

V: TRBV6-1
size: .
J: TRBJ1-1
CDR3: CASNLDRGRTEAFF

V: TRBV4-1
size: .
J: TRBJ2-5
CDR3: CASSQGPGREETQYF

V: TRBV18
size: .
J: TRBJ2-3
CDR3: CASSPPSGPNTQYF

V: TRBV27
size: .
J: TRBJ2-7
CDR3: CASSFDSRLSYEQYF

V: TRBV5-4
size: few
J: TRBJ1-6
CDR3: CASSLPNSPLHF

V: TRBV6-5
size: .
J: TRBJ1-4
CDR3: CASRRGKPNEKLFF

V: TRBV2
size: .
J: TRBJ2-2
CDR3: CASRKQTKTGELFF

V: TRBV27
size: .
J: TRBJ2-7
CDR3: CASSLSIAVSSYEQYF

V: TRBV4-1
size: .
J: TRBJ1-1
CDR3: CASSGPGSEAFF

V: TRBV4-2
size: .
J: TRBJ2-2
CDR3: CASSQGQSYTGELFF

V: TRBV7-3
size: .
J: TRBJ2-3
CDR3: CASSPGTSTDTQYF

V: TRBV5-1
size: .
J: TRBJ1-1
CDR3: CASSATTGMNTEAFF

V: TRBV27
size: .
J: TRBJ1-5
CDR3: CASSVTGSNQPQHF

V: TRBV5-1
size: .
J: TRBJ1-6
CDR3: CASSSSGTANSPLHF

V: TRBV7-2
size: .
J: TRBJ2-5
CDR3: CASSLTGQFQETQYF

V: TRBV4-1
size: once
J: TRBJ2-5
CDR3: CASSHGAGQGRETQYF

V: TRBV13
size: .
J: TRBJ1-1
CDR3: CASSLGLQAMNTEAFF

V: TRBV15
size: .
J: TRBJ2-3
CDR3: CATSRGPDRSTDTQYF

V: TRBV2
size: .
J: TRBJ1-4
CDR3: CASSEALPGQGSTSNEKLFF

V: TRBV9
size: .
J: TRBJ1-2
CDR3: CASSLQDRAGGYTF

V: TRBV5-1
size: .
J: TRBJ1-1
CDR3: CASSFFSTNTEAFF

V: TRBV18
size: .
J: TRBJ1-1
CDR3: CASSLNRNTEAFF

V: TRBV11-3
size: .
J: TRBJ2-4
CDR3: CASSLGSGGENIQYF

V: TRBV4-3
size: .
J: TRBJ1-1
CDR3: CASSQDSGRGAFF

V: TRBV4-3
size: .
J: TRBJ2-2
CDR3: CASSRRDTSNTGELFF

V: TRBV15
size: .
J: TRBJ2-2
CDR3: CATSSRAKTGELFF

V: TRBV7-2
size: .
J: TRBJ2-5
CDR3: CASSHQRGAGETQYF

V: TRBV5-1
size: .
J: TRBJ1-1
CDR3: CASRSEANTEAFF

V: TRBV15
size: .
J: .
CDR3: CATSSPGQGILYEQYF

V: TRBV7-9
size: .
J: TRBJ2-1
CDR3: CASHGLAGVLPEDEQFF

V: TRBV11-2
size: few
J: TRBJ1-3
CDR3: CASSEMRRADTIYF

V: TRBV7-6
size: .
J: TRBJ2-7
CDR3: CASSPESGASYEQYF

V: TRBV4-3
size: .
J: TRBJ1-3
CDR3: CASSRQELSGNTIYF

V: TRBV2
size: once
J: TRBJ2-3
CDR3: CASSSPGQGTDTQYF

V: TRBV7-2
size: .
J: TRBJ2-2
CDR3: CASSTRQGATLGGELFF

V: TRBV5-4
size: .
J: TRBJ2-7
CDR3: CASSPLGRVYEQYF

V: TRBV19
size: .
J: TRBJ1-3
CDR3: CASSIGGALNSGNTIYF

V: TRBV5-1
size: once
J: TRBJ2-3
CDR3: CASSSLGGGTDTQYF

V: TRBV11-1
size: .
J: TRBJ1-3
CDR3: CASRTAAGNTIYF

V: TRBV7-3
size: .
J: TRBJ2-1
CDR3: CASSLVVASGGYNEQFF